This T cell receptor (beta chain) appears in the sequencing data of a study of OX40 agonist ivuxolimab in advanced cancers. General study findings and limits: In the 0.1-3.0 mg/kg groups, partial responders showed among the lowest expansion.

This table comes from immunoSEQ multiplex PCR, and its TCRdb copy is limited to in-frame clones, with some not included. In the table there are around 64,000 clones, about 90% of which are singletons. Concerning this clone: The antigen remains undetermined.

Sequenced material: CD4+ or CD8+ T cells sorted from blood, taken in a trial of the OX40 agonist ivuxolimab. This receptor was obtained from an adult with an advanced solid tumor such as melanoma, head and neck, liver or kidney cancer.

DNA of the CDR3: TGTGCCAGCAGCTTATTACAGGGGGCTGGGGCAACTAATGAAAAACTGTTTTTT. Translation gives CASSLLQGAGATNEKLFF. The V and J genes are TRBV7-8 and TRBJ1-4, with 9 bases matching TRBD1. The length of the CDR3 is 18 residues. The junction had 7 bases not matched to a gene; V was cut back by 2 bases and J by 0 bases. Per germline, CDR1 SGHVS and CDR2 FQNEAQ.